Included here is one T cell receptor (beta chain) sequence, with context. Its antigen is not yet known. No much larger clone is present one base from it, and per-base qualities are unavailable. The record originates from a study of blood T cell repertoires in COVID-19 (dated by TCRdb to about 2020). At the level of the whole study: The collaborator samples originated in the United States, Italy and Spain and spanned the acute and convalescent phases of COVID-19. The material from the prospective study consisted of cDNA or gDNA derived from T cells, B-cell-depleted T cells, or PBMCs. Subjects who had been exposed to COVID-19, were actively infected with it, or had recovered from it provided the deeply sampled blood TCRbeta repertoires that made up the dataset. The repertoires were made available in a free public database intended to serve as a resource for research on the immune response to SARS-CoV-2. Samples were obtained from the ongoing ImmuneRACE study (first 160 participants) and from 1,254 subjects provided by 6 global collaborators. Nearly every sample came with metadata listing a de-identified subject ID, COVID-19 status, age in years and sex. Where HLA class I and class II types were available, the types were taken from metadata supplied by the sample provider, not from assay-based typing. The paper's findings and limits, for the study overall: The quantity of clinical and demographic metadata differed by source and by participant and was supplied without curation.

CDR1 and CDR2, per the germline V gene, are MDHEN and SYDVKM. Trimming removed 1 base from V and 3 bases from J; the gene matches leave 3 bases unexplained. The CDR3 has 14 amino acids, counting the end cysteine and phenylalanine. Kept here is only the CDR3 DNA, which spans 42 bases and is read in frame from base 1. TCRbeta CDR3 regions were amplified from genomic DNA using the immunoSEQ Assay, a bias-controlled multiplex PCR. In the source study's methods: Nucleated cell counts per sample were estimated from amplification of reference gene primers within the assay. Sequence reads were collapsed and filtered to measure the absolute abundance of every unique TCRbeta CDR3 rearrangement. Productive Simpson clonality was computed per sample as the square root of Simpson's diversity index over productive rearrangements. As stored in TCRdb, this immuneACCESS dataset retains in-frame rearrangements with V and J assigned. A fraction of the clones does not appear; measured against another copy, unresolved V genes explain less than half of the discrepancy, and the remainder lacks a known reason. D and trimming were read from the DNA, whereas the V and J calls and clone size are those reported in that table. This sample is represented by 200,000 to 300,000 clones; about 90% of them were singletons. 3% to 4% of the sample comes from the top ten.

In the prospective study, participants were roughly 18 to 100 years old, resided in fewer than 25 geographic areas of the United States, and were enrolled through a virtual design. In the prospective study, cohorts were assigned on the basis of participant-reported clinical history obtained from a screening survey and a study questionnaire. In the prospective study, whole blood, serum and a nasopharyngeal or oropharyngeal swab were collected from each participant by mobile phlebotomists. Participants in the prospective study had the option to provide additional blood draws and questionnaires over a 2-month period. Before DNA extraction, prospective study blood samples were shipped either frozen or at room temperature.

This receptor was identified in a woman between 35 and 50 years old with acute COVID-19. The rearrangement combines TRBV28 with TRBJ2-7, with 7 bases aligning to TRBD2. Sequenced sample: PBMCs or T cells enriched from blood (not recorded which). The bases read TGTGCCAGCAGTTTATCAGCGGGACGCTACGAGCAGTACTTC. This sequence encodes CASSLSAGRYEQYF.